The 18 T cell receptor beta chains below come from one sample, sequenced in a study of shared clonotypes between healthy human individuals (dated by TCRdb to about 2020). The library was made by the immunoSEQ multiplex PCR assay. The table comes from immuneACCESS by way of TCRdb, which keeps in-frame sequences with V and J called. Part of the clones is missing from these tables; in studies checked, under half for an unresolved V gene and the rest for unknown reasons. The sample table lists 2,500,000 or so clones, 85% to 95% of them with a count of one. The ten largest clones take up 0.37% of the sample. The sample was naive CD4+ T cells from PBMCs. In the paper's terms, the cell subset or site label means: CD45RA+ positively selected. The receptors stem from a man aged 18 to 30 in good health. Some clones in this sample may be carry-over from other donors' samples.

The rearrangement links TRBV19 to TRBJ1-2, with 7 bases aligning to TRBD1. The germline gives CDR1 LNHDA, CDR2 SQIVND (reference sequence). CDR3 length equals 12 residues. Trimming at V came to 4 bases and at J to 10 bases, leaving 6 bases not matched to a gene. CDR3 nucleotides: TGTGCCAGTAGTACAAGACAGGGCGTCTACACCTTC. Encoded protein: CASSTRQGVYTF.

The genes are TRBV6-6 and TRBJ2-1; 16 bases agree with TRBD2. V shed 6 bases, J shed 7 bases, and the junction held 3 bases outside the gene matches. This CDR3 contains 15 residues. Per the germline V gene, CDR1 is MNHNY and CDR2 is SVGAGI (reference sequence). CDR3 DNA sequence: TGTGCCAGCAGGGGGACTAGCGGGAGGGCAAATGAGCAGTTCTTC. As protein: CASRGTSGRANEQFF.

The genes are TRBV7-9 and TRBJ1-2; 9 positions match TRBD1. Germline values: CDR1 SEHNR, CDR2 FQNEAQ (reference sequence). The CDR3 sequence is 15 residues long. V lost 5 bases, J lost 9 bases, and 13 bases stayed unmatched. CDR3 nucleotide sequence: TGTGCCAGCAGCCCTGGGACAGGGATTCTTGGAAGCTACACCTTC. Encoded protein: CASSPGTGILGSYTF.

The gene calls are TRBV11-3 and TRBJ2-1, with D possibly TRBD2 on 6 matching bases. Deletions cut 5 bases from V and 5 bases from J, with 13 bases between. The CDR3 runs to 14 residues. In germline, CDR1 is SGHNT, CDR2 YENEEA. CDR3 loop: CASSGRGGHNEQFF. The CDR3 DNA reads TGTGCCAGCAGCGGACGGGGAGGCCACAATGAGCAGTTCTTC.

This chain links TRBV6-1 with TRBJ2-6, with D unresolved. From germline, CDR1 is MNHNS and CDR2 SASEGT. V was pared by 6 bases and J by 2 bases, with 5 bases between. The CDR3 length is 13 residues. The CDR3 spells CASRSAGANVLTF. CDR3 DNA: TGTGCCAGCAGGTCCGCTGGGGCCAACGTCCTGACTTTC.

About this clone: Other DNA sequences from this sample encode an identical CDR3 as well. The V and J genes are TRBV30 and TRBJ2-7; 10 bases fit TRBD1. The CDR3 has 13 amino acids. Germline assignment: CDR1 GTSNPN and CDR2 SVGIG (reference sequence). Trimming removed 3 bases from V and 4 bases from J; junction bases left unmatched: 3. This CDR3 is CAWSPDRGYEQYF. CDR3 DNA: TGTGCCTGGAGCCCGGACAGGGGGTACGAGCAGTACTTC. Combining the CDR3 with reference TRBV30 and TRBJ2-7 gives the whole variable domain SQTIHQWPATLVQPVGSPLSLECTVEGTSNPNLYWYRQAAGRGLQLLFYSVGIGQISSEVPQNLSASRPQDRQFILSSKKLLLSDSGFYLCAWSPDRGYEQYFGPGTRLTVT.

The V call is TRBV30, the J call TRBJ2-1; D gene unclear. The germline V gene has CDR1 GTSNPN and CDR2 SVGIG (reference sequence). Trimming pared 2 bases from V and 7 bases from J, leaving 12 bases between. The CDR3 spans 13 residues. The CDR3 protein is CAWSHGSVNEQFF. The CDR3 region has the DNA TGTGCCTGGAGTCACGGCTCCGTGAATGAGCAGTTCTTC.

The chain combines TRBV19 with TRBJ1-2, with D unclear. Trimming left V 6 bases short and J 2 bases short, with 7 bases between. Per the germline V gene, CDR1 is LNHDA and CDR2 is SQIVND (reference sequence). This CDR3 is 12 amino acids long. DNA of the CDR3: TGTGCCAGTAGCCAGGACAACTATGGCTACACCTTC. This sequence encodes CASSQDNYGYTF. The complete variable domain, with remaining parts taken from reference TRBV19 and TRBJ1-2, reads DGGITQSPKYLFRKEGQNVTLSCEQNLNHDAMYWYRQDPGQGLRLIYYSQIVNDFQKGDIAEGYSVSREKKESFPLTVTSAQKNPTAFYLCASSQDNYGYTFGSGTRLTVV.

The chain is built from TRBV27 and TRBJ2-7; 11 bases match TRBD2. The CDR3 length is 16 residues. Germline loops: CDR1 MNHEY, CDR2 SMNVEV (reference sequence). With 6 bases clipped from V and 3 bases from J, the junction kept 10 bases outside the gene matches. In DNA, the CDR3 is TGTGCCAGCAGGTCAAGACTAGCGGGAATTGTCTACGAGCAGTACTTC. Amino acid sequence: CASRSRLAGIVYEQYF.

V usage is TRBV29-1 and J usage is TRBJ2-1; 7 positions agree with TRBD2. The CDR3 has 14 residues. Germline V lookup: CDR1 SQVTM, CDR2 ANQGSEA. V lost 4 bases to trimming and J lost 5 bases; unmatched junction nucleotides: 8. The CDR3 loop is CSVGAGSRDNEQFF. The CDR3 coding sequence is TGCAGCGTTGGAGCGGGGAGCAGGGACAATGAGCAGTTCTTC.

This chain joins TRBV28 and TRBJ1-5, with a tentative D call TRBD1 (6 bases). V was clipped by 6 bases and J by 3 bases, with 12 bases between them. The germline V gene has CDR1 MDHEN and CDR2 SYDVKM. This CDR3 comprises 14 residues. For the CDR3, the DNA is TGTGCCAGCAGCCCCCGGGGGCCCAATCAGCCCCAGCATTTT. As protein: CASSPRGPNQPQHF. Full variable domain (remainder filled in from reference TRBV28 and TRBJ1-5): DVKVTQSSRYLVKRTGEKVFLECVQDMDHENMFWYRQDPGLGLRLIYFSYDVKMKEKGDIPEGYSVSREKKERFSLILESASTNQTSMYLCASSPRGPNQPQHFGDGTRLSIL.

The J gene is TRBJ2-2, the V gene TRBV19; no firm D call. The CDR3 contains 13 residues. V gave up 4 bases and J gave up 4 bases, with 7 bases separating them. Germline CDR1 and CDR2: LNHDA and SQIVND (reference sequence). The CDR3 loop is CASSTPITGELFF. In nucleotides, the CDR3 is TGTGCCAGTAGTACCCCCATCACCGGGGAGCTGTTTTTT.

The chain couples TRBV6-6 to TRBJ2-4; TRBD1 might be the D (6 bases). The ends were cut back, 6 bases at V and 0 bases at J, with 15 bases in the middle. The length of the CDR3 is 16 residues. CDR1 MNHNY and CDR2 SVGAGI come from the germline V gene (reference sequence). The CDR3 reads CASSIQGSVAKNIQYF. The CDR3 DNA reads as TGTGCCAGCAGCATACAGGGCTCCGTAGCCAAAAACATTCAGTACTTC.

This clone has just one count. The gene calls are TRBV28 and TRBJ1-1; possibly TRBD1 for D (6 bases). This CDR3 region has 14 residues. V lost 6 bases, J lost 1 base, and 12 bases lay in between. Germline lookup yields CDR1 MDHEN and CDR2 SYDVKM. CDR3 sequence reads: CASSTPDRNTEAFF. CDR3 DNA: TGTGCCAGCAGCACCCCGGACAGGAACACTGAAGCTTTCTTT. The complete variable domain, with remaining parts taken from reference TRBV28 and TRBJ1-1, reads DVKVTQSSRYLVKRTGEKVFLECVQDMDHENMFWYRQDPGLGLRLIYFSYDVKMKEKGDIPEGYSVSREKKERFSLILESASTNQTSMYLCASSTPDRNTEAFFGQGTRLTVV.

This clone was seen just once. V and J are TRBV28 and TRBJ2-5; D may be TRBD2 (5 bases). The CDR3 totals 17 residues. The germline V gene has CDR1 MDHEN and CDR2 SYDVKM. With 4 bases removed from V and 5 bases from J, the gap between germline ends came to 23 bases. The DNA for the CDR3 is TGTGCCAGCAGTTCCCCCTCCGGGCCGGGGTGGATGGAGACCCAGTACTTC. This codes for CASSSPSGPGWMETQYF.

V usage is TRBV2 and J usage is TRBJ2-5; D gene uncertain. CDR1 SNHLY and CDR2 FYNNEI come from the germline V gene. The length of the CDR3 is 14 residues. V was trimmed by 2 bases and J by 2 bases, leaving 9 bases between them. The CDR3 region is CASSELTIQETQYF. The CDR3 region has the DNA TGTGCCAGCAGTGAACTTACTATTCAAGAGACCCAGTACTTC.

Written as DNA, the CDR3 is TGTGCCAGCAGCCGCACCGGGGGGGTGAGGAACACTGAAGCTTTCTTT. This codes for CASSRTGGVRNTEAFF. The chain links TRBV14 to TRBJ1-1, with D maybe TRBD1 (5 bases). Looked up from germline, CDR1 is SGHDN and CDR2 is FVKESK. The CDR3 runs 16 residues. The germline V and J ends were trimmed by 4 bases and 1 base, with 16 bases remaining between them.

This chain links TRBV19 with TRBJ1-5; no definite D call. Germline V gene sequence: CDR1 LNHDA, CDR2 SQIVND (reference sequence). Trimming shortened V by 5 bases and J by 5 bases, and 10 bases separated the two germline ends. The CDR3 is made up of 13 amino acids. CDR3 loop: CASSASLDQPQHF. The DNA for the CDR3 is TGTGCCAGTAGTGCATCACTTGATCAGCCCCAGCATTTT.